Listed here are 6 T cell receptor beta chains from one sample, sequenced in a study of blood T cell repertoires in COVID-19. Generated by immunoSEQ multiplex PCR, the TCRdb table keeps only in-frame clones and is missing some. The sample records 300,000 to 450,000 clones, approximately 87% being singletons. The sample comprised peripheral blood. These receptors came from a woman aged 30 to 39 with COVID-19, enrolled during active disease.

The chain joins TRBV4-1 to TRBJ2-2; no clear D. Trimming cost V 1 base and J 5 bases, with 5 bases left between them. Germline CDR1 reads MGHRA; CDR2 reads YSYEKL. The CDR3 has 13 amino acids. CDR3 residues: CASSQVRTGELFF. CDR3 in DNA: TGCGCCAGCAGCCAAGTGAGGACCGGGGAGCTGTTTTTT.

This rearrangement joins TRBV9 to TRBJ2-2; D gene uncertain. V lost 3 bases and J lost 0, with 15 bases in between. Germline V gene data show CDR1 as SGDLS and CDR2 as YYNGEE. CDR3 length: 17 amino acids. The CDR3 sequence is CASSGALVFANTGELFF. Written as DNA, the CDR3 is TGTGCCAGCAGCGGGGCCCTCGTTTTCGCGAACACCGGGGAGCTGTTTTTT. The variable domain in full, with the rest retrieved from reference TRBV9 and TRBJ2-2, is DSGVTQTPKHLITATGQRVTLRCSPRSGDLSVYWYQQSLDQGLQFLIQYYNGEERAKGNILERFSAQQFPDLHSELNLSSLELGDSALYFCASSGALVFANTGELFFGEGSRLTVL.

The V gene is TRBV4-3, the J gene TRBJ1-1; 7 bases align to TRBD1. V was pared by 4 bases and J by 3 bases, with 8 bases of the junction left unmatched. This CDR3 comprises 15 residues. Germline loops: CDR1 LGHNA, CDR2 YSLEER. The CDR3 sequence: CASSPRQGIYTEAFF. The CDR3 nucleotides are TGCGCCAGCAGCCCCCGACAGGGAATATACACTGAAGCTTTCTTT.

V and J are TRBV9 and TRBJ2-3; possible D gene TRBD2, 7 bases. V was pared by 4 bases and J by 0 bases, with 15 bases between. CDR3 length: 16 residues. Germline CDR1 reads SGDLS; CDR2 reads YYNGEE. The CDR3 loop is CASSFRGGASTDTQYF. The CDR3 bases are TGTGCCAGCAGCTTCAGAGGGGGGGCTAGCACAGATACGCAGTATTTT.

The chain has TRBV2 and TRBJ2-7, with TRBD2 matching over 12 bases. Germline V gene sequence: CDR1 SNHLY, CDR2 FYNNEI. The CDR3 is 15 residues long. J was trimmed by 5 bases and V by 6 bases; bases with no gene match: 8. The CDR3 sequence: CASSDGLAGFHEQYF. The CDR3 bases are TGTGCCAGCAGCGACGGACTAGCGGGATTCCACGAGCAGTACTTC.

The CDR3 DNA reads as TGTGCCAGCAGCGCCGAGGACAGGGGGAACACTGAAGCTTTCTTT. Translation: CASSAEDRGNTEAFF. This chain joins TRBV7-9 and TRBJ1-1; 9 nucleotides match TRBD1. The CDR3 contains 15 residues. Losses at the gene ends were 5 bases for V and 1 base for J; bases not matched to a gene: 5. Looked up from germline, CDR1 is SEHNR and CDR2 is FQNEAQ (reference sequence).